The sample holds a few counts of the clone carrying this TCR beta chain. TCR beta CDR3 regions were amplified from RNA. During a first-round RT-PCR of the TCR CDR3, the HTBI primer set was used. TCRdb ran MiXCR on the multiplex PCR reads and lists one entry per CDR3 protein. The sample has over 350,000 distinct CDR3 sequences; over 12% are singletons. This sample is part of a study of T cells in Graves' hyperthyroidism and ophthalmopathy. There are 10 residues in the CDR3. Germline values: CDR1 SGHDT, CDR2 YYEEEE. Deletions cut 7 bases from V and 11 bases from J, with 12 bases between. The receptor was derived from a man in his forties or fifties with Graves' ophthalmopathy. The chain links TRBV5-6 to TRBJ1-1, with D unclear. Sequencing was carried out using blood. The CDR3 DNA follows: TGTGCCAGCGCGCAGGAAGGTGCTTTCTTT. Protein product: CASAQEGAFF.